This T cell receptor beta chain was recorded in a study of T cell changes during pregnancy in multiple sclerosis. The CDR3 totals 12 residues. Germline CDR1 and CDR2: SGHRS and YFSETQ. V lost 1 base, J lost 7 bases, and 8 bases lay in between. Profiled with immunoSEQ multiplex PCR; TCRdb holds only in-frame clones, not every one. The sample contains 70,000 to 100,000 clones, approximately 92% of which appear only once. Sample: peripheral blood, taken in the first trimester of pregnancy. The chain combines TRBV5-1 with TRBJ1-1, with D maybe TRBD1 (5 bases). This receptor was taken from a female donor with multiple sclerosis, enrolled in a pregnancy study. The CDR3 protein is CASSLSGGEAFF. The CDR3 nucleotides read TGCGCCAGCAGCTTGTCGGGGGGTGAAGCTTTCTTT.